This T cell receptor beta chain emerged from a study of beta chain features in type 1 diabetes. This clone was seen a few times. Its antigen is undetermined. Study conclusions and caveats: All four CD4+ subsets of Type 1 diabetes patients contained TCRB CDR3s that were moderately but significantly shorter.

Germline V lookup: CDR1 SGHAT, CDR2 FQNNGV. The CDR3 has 14 residues. V lost 4 bases, J lost 7 bases, and 16 bases lay in between. The entirety of the isolated RNA underwent reverse transcription, so expressed TCRB transcripts were sequenced. Sequencing was performed with immunoSEQ multiplex PCR; in TCRdb, only in-frame clones are kept and a portion is missing. The sample shows some 280,000 clones, approximately 14% of them seen only once. The V call is TRBV11-2, the J call TRBJ1-2; D is ambiguous. Sequencing was performed on naive CD4+ T cells from blood. This TCR came from a young man with type 1 diabetes. CDR3 sequence reads: CASSSARDPSGYTF. CDR3 DNA: TGTGCCAGCAGCTCGGCCCGGGATCCGTCTGGCTACACCTTC.